The rows below give T cell receptor beta chains drawn from one sample of a study of shared clonotypes between healthy human individuals. Clones were read by immunoSEQ multiplex PCR, and TCRdb kept only the in-frame ones, dropping some. The sample has about 600,000 clones, roughly 98% seen once. Sequencing input: naive CD8+ T cells sorted from blood. The receptors were gathered from a man aged 25 to 40 in good health. Both conserved end residues are part of each CDR3. Each record gives: J gene, clone size, V gene, D gene, CDR3 protein, CDR3 DNA. A D gene is named only where the DNA matches it firmly. Size tells how often a clone was seen (once, few, many) or the class of an expanded clone, and some rows leave it out.

J: TRBJ2-5; size: once; V: TRBV9; D: NA; CDR3: CASSVGQEETQYF; DNA: TGTGCCAGCAGCGTAGGCCAGGAAGAGACCCAGTACTTC
J: TRBJ2-1; size: NA; V: TRBV15; D: TRBD2; CDR3: CATSRDRAGGPNNEQFF; DNA: TGTGCCACCAGCAGAGATCGGGCGGGAGGCCCTAACAATGAGCAGTTCTTC
J: TRBJ2-1; size: NA; V: TRBV4-3; D: NA; CDR3: CASSQRGRGPESSYNEQFF; DNA: TGCGCCAGCAGCCAAAGGGGCCGAGGGCCCGAAAGCTCCTACAATGAGCAGTTCTTC
J: TRBJ2-1; size: NA; V: TRBV4-1; D: TRBD2; CDR3: CASKLSGLADNEQFF; DNA: TGCGCCAGCAAATTGTCAGGACTAGCGGACAATGAGCAGTTCTTC
J: TRBJ2-7; size: NA; V: TRBV5-1; D: TRBD1; CDR3: CASSARQGLIDEQYF; DNA: TGCGCCAGCAGCGCAAGACAGGGGTTAATCGACGAGCAGTACTTC
J: TRBJ2-1; size: NA; V: TRBV5-1; D: TRBD1; CDR3: CASSLGQGRSSYNEQFF; DNA: TGCGCCAGCAGCTTGGGACAGGGGAGAAGCTCCTACAATGAGCAGTTCTTC
J: TRBJ2-1; size: once; V: TRBV20-1; D: NA; CDR3: CSARQGHEQFF; DNA: TGCAGTGCTAGACAGGGGCATGAGCAGTTCTTC
J: TRBJ2-3; size: NA; V: TRBV27; D: NA; CDR3: CASSFSGSPTDTQYF; DNA: TGTGCCAGCAGTTTTTCCGGGTCTCCCACAGATACGCAGTATTTT
J: TRBJ2-7; size: NA; V: TRBV27; D: NA; CDR3: CASGYKVGPYEQYF; DNA: TGTGCCAGCGGTTATAAGGTCGGTCCCTACGAGCAGTACTTC
J: TRBJ2-7; size: once; V: TRBV4-3; D: NA; CDR3: CASSQEVGGPYEQYF; DNA: TGCGCCAGCAGCCAAGAGGTCGGGGGGCCCTACGAGCAGTACTTC
J: TRBJ2-1; size: NA; V: TRBV6-5; D: NA; CDR3: CASRLAPSYNEQFF; DNA: TGTGCCAGCAGACTAGCCCCCTCCTACAATGAGCAGTTCTTC
J: TRBJ1-1; size: NA; V: TRBV11-3; D: NA; CDR3: CASSFPTGLEAFF; DNA: TGTGCCAGCAGCTTCCCAACAGGGCTTGAAGCTTTCTTT
J: TRBJ1-2; size: NA; V: TRBV4-1; D: NA; CDR3: CASSQERGERHYGYTF; DNA: TGCGCCAGCAGCCAAGAAAGAGGAGAGCGGCATTATGGCTACACCTTC
J: TRBJ2-7; size: NA; V: TRBV29-1; D: TRBD1; CDR3: CSVVTGDSYEQYF; DNA: TGCAGCGTTGTAACAGGGGACTCCTACGAGCAGTACTTC
J: TRBJ2-1; size: NA; V: TRBV9; D: NA; CDR3: CASSVDRSTRNEQFF; DNA: TGTGCCAGCAGCGTTGACAGGTCCACGAGGAATGAGCAGTTCTTC
J: TRBJ2-3; size: NA; V: TRBV27; D: NA; CDR3: CASSSRDRGADTQYF; DNA: TGTGCCAGCAGTTCCCGGGATAGGGGGGCAGATACGCAGTATTTT
J: TRBJ2-7; size: NA; V: TRBV5-4; D: TRBD2; CDR3: CASSLDATSGRGFEQYF; DNA: TGTGCCAGCAGCTTGGATGCGACTAGCGGGAGGGGTTTCGAGCAGTACTTC
J: TRBJ1-5; size: NA; V: TRBV6-6; D: TRBD1; CDR3: CASSDRGSNQPQHF; DNA: TGTGCCAGCTCAGACAGGGGAAGCAATCAGCCCCAGCATTTT